This record looks at one TCR beta chain sequence and its context. The assay was immunoSEQ multiplex PCR, and TCRdb's table has in-frame clones only and misses some. The table includes around 55,000 clones, about four fifths detected once. This entry is derived from a study of blood T cell repertoires in COVID-19. Whole-study context: From T cells, B-cell-depleted T cells, or PBMCs came the material, which was cDNA or gDNA.

Germline V gene data show CDR1 as SNHLY and CDR2 as FYNNEI. The CDR3 extends over 14 amino acids. V lost 7 bases, J lost 0 bases, and 10 bases lay in between. The chain combines TRBV2 with TRBJ1-5; D is perhaps TRBD1 (6 bases). This receptor was obtained from a human donor in a cohort sampled during active or convalescent COVID-19. Sequencing input: peripheral blood. CDR3 nucleotides: TGTGCCAGCACAACAGGGAATAGCAATCAGCCCCAGCATTTT. It encodes CASTTGNSNQPQHF.